This entry is about one T cell receptor (beta chain). This CDR3 spans 14 amino acids. J was trimmed by 9 bases and V by 3 bases; bases with no gene match: 9. Looked up from germline, CDR1 is SGHDN and CDR2 is FVKESK. The sample is drawn from a study of T cell changes during pregnancy in multiple sclerosis. Clones were read by immunoSEQ multiplex PCR, and TCRdb kept only the in-frame ones, dropping some. The table shows 76,000 or so clones, with around 93% occurring only once. This chain uses TRBV14 with TRBJ1-1, with TRBD1 matching 8 bases. This clonotype originated in a female donor in good health, enrolled as a control in a pregnancy study. Source: peripheral blood, taken in the second trimester of pregnancy. The CDR3 region has the DNA TGTGCCAGCAGCCAGGTGGGGACAGGTCCCCAAGCTTTCTTT. It codes for CASSQVGTGPQAFF.